This is a list of T cell receptor beta chains from one sample in a study of T cell responses to AZD1222 COVID-19 vaccine. TCRdb's table, derived via immunoSEQ multiplex PCR, lists solely in-frame clones and lacks some. This table has about 170,000 clones, approximately 95% appearing once. The material sequenced was peripheral blood, taken on day 0 of AZD1222 vaccination. Receptors originate from an adult in good health. Each CDR3 is given with its conserved first and last residue. The order of the fields is CDR3 protein, CDR3 DNA, V gene, D gene, J gene, clone size. D genes are given only for firm matches. Not every row has a clone size; where given, it reads once, few, many or a size class.

cdr3_aa: CASSLGVRTEAFF
cdr3_nt: TGTGCCAGCAGCTTAGGGGTACGGACTGAAGCTTTCTTT
v_call: TRBV11-1
d_call: -
j_call: TRBJ1-1
clone_size: -

cdr3_aa: CASSDQRNPNQPQHF
cdr3_nt: TGTGCCAGCAGTGATCAGCGGAATCCGAATCAGCCCCAGCATTTT
v_call: TRBV2
d_call: -
j_call: TRBJ1-5
clone_size: -

cdr3_aa: CASSLLSSLAGVAETQYF
cdr3_nt: TGTGCCAGCAGTTTACTTTCCTCACTAGCGGGGGTAGCAGAGACCCAGTACTTC
v_call: TRBV28
d_call: TRBD2
j_call: TRBJ2-5
clone_size: -

cdr3_aa: CASSQDLTLNQPQHF
cdr3_nt: TGTGCCAGCAGCCAAGATCTGACTCTGAATCAGCCCCAGCATTTT
v_call: TRBV3-1/TRBV3-2
d_call: -
j_call: TRBJ1-5
clone_size: -

cdr3_aa: CASSGGTTTNTEAFF
cdr3_nt: TGCGCCAGCAGCGGAGGGACAACGACGAACACTGAAGCTTTCTTT
v_call: TRBV5-1
d_call: -
j_call: TRBJ1-1
clone_size: -

cdr3_aa: CASSHGEQFF
cdr3_nt: TGCGCCAGCAGCCACGGTGAGCAGTTCTTC
v_call: TRBV4-1
d_call: -
j_call: TRBJ2-1
clone_size: medium-sized

cdr3_aa: CASRTTGVPNNEQFF
cdr3_nt: TGTGCCAGCAGAACCACAGGGGTTCCAAACAATGAGCAGTTCTTC
v_call: TRBV27
d_call: TRBD1
j_call: TRBJ2-1
clone_size: -

cdr3_aa: CSVVGGVKTEAFF
cdr3_nt: TGCAGCGTTGTCGGAGGGGTGAAGACTGAAGCTTTCTTT
v_call: TRBV29-1
d_call: -
j_call: TRBJ1-1
clone_size: -

cdr3_aa: CASSLALSYNEQFF
cdr3_nt: TGCGCCAGCAGCTTGGCGCTATCCTACAATGAGCAGTTCTTC
v_call: TRBV5-1
d_call: -
j_call: TRBJ2-1
clone_size: once

cdr3_aa: CASSDAGNTEAFF
cdr3_nt: TGTGCCAGCAGTGACGCGGGGAACACTGAAGCTTTCTTT
v_call: TRBV6-4
d_call: -
j_call: TRBJ1-1
clone_size: -

cdr3_aa: CASSLGQPISGNTIYF
cdr3_nt: TGTGCCAGCAGCTTAGGGCAGCCAATCTCTGGAAACACCATATATTTT
v_call: TRBV7-2
d_call: -
j_call: TRBJ1-3
clone_size: -

cdr3_aa: CASSLLYRATAYGYTF
cdr3_nt: TGTGCCAGCAGCTTACTCTACAGGGCTACAGCCTATGGCTACACCTTC
v_call: TRBV5-4
d_call: -
j_call: TRBJ1-2
clone_size: once

cdr3_aa: CASSQSPPDYSNQPQHF
cdr3_nt: TGCGCCAGCAGCCAATCGCCCCCGGATTATAGCAATCAGCCCCAGCATTTT
v_call: TRBV4-1
d_call: -
j_call: TRBJ1-5
clone_size: -

cdr3_aa: CASSLGGIMHGYTF
cdr3_nt: TGTGCCAGCAGCTTGGGGGGTATTATGCATGGCTACACCTTC
v_call: TRBV5-6
d_call: -
j_call: TRBJ1-2
clone_size: -

cdr3_aa: CASSLVAGHGYTF
cdr3_nt: TGTGCCAGCAGTTTAGTCGCAGGGCATGGCTACACCTTC
v_call: TRBV6-5
d_call: -
j_call: TRBJ1-2
clone_size: -

cdr3_aa: CASSPTRESYNEQFF
cdr3_nt: TGTGCCAGCTCACCCACTAGGGAATCCTACAATGAGCAGTTCTTC
v_call: TRBV18
d_call: -
j_call: TRBJ2-1
clone_size: -

cdr3_aa: CSVEENNEQFF
cdr3_nt: TGCAGCGTTGAGGAAAACAATGAGCAGTTCTTC
v_call: TRBV29-1
d_call: -
j_call: TRBJ2-1
clone_size: once

cdr3_aa: CASSHTGRDTEAFF
cdr3_nt: TGTGCCAGCAGCCACACAGGGAGGGACACTGAAGCTTTCTTT
v_call: TRBV3-1/TRBV3-2
d_call: -
j_call: TRBJ1-1
clone_size: -

cdr3_aa: CASSEDGGTYYEQYF
cdr3_nt: TGTGCCAGCAGTGAAGACGGGGGGACTTACTACGAGCAGTACTTC
v_call: TRBV6-1
d_call: TRBD2
j_call: TRBJ2-7
clone_size: -

cdr3_aa: CATSSRGRGFGNGYTF
cdr3_nt: TGCGCCACCAGCAGCCGTGGAAGGGGCTTTGGAAATGGCTACACCTTC
v_call: TRBV15
d_call: -
j_call: TRBJ1-2
clone_size: -

cdr3_aa: CASTPKWAKGEKLFF
cdr3_nt: TGTGCCAGCACCCCGAAGTGGGCTAAAGGTGAAAAACTGTTTTTT
v_call: TRBV5-6
d_call: -
j_call: TRBJ1-4
clone_size: -

cdr3_aa: CASSYSRAPREQYF
cdr3_nt: TGTGCCAGCAGTTACTCGAGGGCTCCGAGGGAGCAGTACTTC
v_call: TRBV6-6
d_call: -
j_call: TRBJ2-7
clone_size: -

cdr3_aa: CASSLEGLAGRSYNEQFF
cdr3_nt: TGCGCCAGCAGCTTGGAGGGGCTAGCGGGTCGTTCTTACAATGAGCAGTTCTTC
v_call: TRBV5-1
d_call: TRBD2
j_call: TRBJ2-1
clone_size: -

cdr3_aa: CASSLRGTGELFF
cdr3_nt: TGTGCCAGCAGCCTCAGGGGGACGGGGGAGCTGTTTTTT
v_call: TRBV12-3/TRBV12-4
d_call: TRBD1
j_call: TRBJ2-2
clone_size: -

cdr3_aa: CASTLGQNSGNTIYF
cdr3_nt: TGTGCCAGCACCCTCGGACAGAACTCTGGAAACACCATATATTTT
v_call: TRBV7-9
d_call: -
j_call: TRBJ1-3
clone_size: -

cdr3_aa: CASSPPEREGYEQYF
cdr3_nt: TGTGCCAGCTCACCACCGGAACGGGAGGGTTACGAGCAGTACTTC
v_call: TRBV18
d_call: TRBD2
j_call: TRBJ2-7
clone_size: -

cdr3_aa: CASSSGTGIQPQHF
cdr3_nt: TGTGCCTCCTCTTCCGGGACAGGGATTCAGCCCCAGCATTTT
v_call: TRBV10-3
d_call: TRBD1
j_call: TRBJ1-5
clone_size: -

cdr3_aa: CASKGNYEQYF
cdr3_nt: TGTGCCAGCAAAGGTAACTACGAGCAGTACTTC
v_call: TRBV6-5
d_call: -
j_call: TRBJ2-7
clone_size: once

cdr3_aa: CASSPLGQGLVGCTEAFF
cdr3_nt: TGCGCCAGCAGTCCGCTCGGACAGGGGCTGGTTGGATGCACTGAAGCTTTCTTT
v_call: TRBV23-1
d_call: TRBD1
j_call: TRBJ1-1
clone_size: few

cdr3_aa: CASSFGSGTEAFF
cdr3_nt: TGTGCCAGCAGTTTCGGGTCGGGAACTGAAGCTTTCTTT
v_call: TRBV12-3/TRBV12-4
d_call: -
j_call: TRBJ1-1
clone_size: -

cdr3_aa: CASSFVGGTEAFF
cdr3_nt: TGCGCCAGCAGCTTCGTAGGGGGAACTGAAGCTTTCTTT
v_call: TRBV5-1
d_call: -
j_call: TRBJ1-1
clone_size: -

cdr3_aa: CASSYSPTGVGMNTEAFF
cdr3_nt: TGTGCCAGCAGTTACTCGCCAACAGGGGTGGGGATGAACACTGAAGCTTTCTTT
v_call: TRBV6-2/TRBV6-3
d_call: TRBD1
j_call: TRBJ1-1
clone_size: once

cdr3_aa: CASSLTSGGLGQPQHF
cdr3_nt: TGTGCCAGCAGCTTAACGTCGGGCGGCTTAGGGCAGCCCCAGCATTTT
v_call: TRBV7-8
d_call: -
j_call: TRBJ1-5
clone_size: -

cdr3_aa: CASSLEGAGNQPQHF
cdr3_nt: TGCGCCAGCAGCTTGGAGGGGGCTGGCAATCAGCCCCAGCATTTT
v_call: TRBV5-1
d_call: TRBD1
j_call: TRBJ1-5
clone_size: -

cdr3_aa: CASSPPYSGISTDTQYF
cdr3_nt: TGTGCCAGCTCACCACCGTACTCTGGGATTAGCACAGATACGCAGTATTTT
v_call: TRBV18
d_call: -
j_call: TRBJ2-3
clone_size: few

cdr3_aa: CASSERQGRNYGYTF
cdr3_nt: TGTGCCAGCAGTGAAAGGCAGGGTCGTAACTATGGCTACACCTTC
v_call: TRBV6-1
d_call: -
j_call: TRBJ1-2
clone_size: -

cdr3_aa: CASSLEGSNQPQHF
cdr3_nt: TGTGCCAGCTCCCTAGAGGGGAGCAATCAGCCCCAGCATTTT
v_call: TRBV18
d_call: -
j_call: TRBJ1-5
clone_size: -

cdr3_aa: CASGRGAEQPQHF
cdr3_nt: TGTGCTAGTGGACGGGGGGCCGAGCAGCCCCAGCATTTT
v_call: TRBV12-5
d_call: -
j_call: TRBJ1-5
clone_size: -

cdr3_aa: CASSPDTGELFF
cdr3_nt: TGTGCCAGCAGCCCCGACACCGGGGAGCTGTTTTTT
v_call: TRBV7-9
d_call: -
j_call: TRBJ2-2
clone_size: -

cdr3_aa: CASSVERGMSSYEQYF
cdr3_nt: TGTGCCAGCAGCGTAGAAAGGGGGATGAGCTCCTACGAGCAGTACTTC
v_call: TRBV9
d_call: -
j_call: TRBJ2-7
clone_size: -

cdr3_aa: CASRLDREYGYTF
cdr3_nt: TGTGCCAGTAGGCTGGACAGGGAGTATGGCTACACCTTC
v_call: TRBV19
d_call: TRBD1
j_call: TRBJ1-2
clone_size: -

cdr3_aa: CASSWKGALDTEAFF
cdr3_nt: TGTGCCAGTAGTTGGAAGGGGGCATTGGACACTGAAGCTTTCTTT
v_call: TRBV19
d_call: TRBD1
j_call: TRBJ1-1
clone_size: -

cdr3_aa: CASSASRVLGYGYTF
cdr3_nt: TGTGCCAGCAGCGCCTCGAGGGTGTTGGGCTATGGCTACACCTTC
v_call: TRBV9
d_call: -
j_call: TRBJ1-2
clone_size: -

cdr3_aa: CASTTTGGGIAKLFF
cdr3_nt: TGTGCCAGTACCACGACAGGAGGAGGGATAGCAAAACTGTTTTTT
v_call: TRBV19
d_call: -
j_call: TRBJ1-4
clone_size: -

cdr3_aa: CASSPSSGTANYGYTF
cdr3_nt: TGTGCCAGCTCACCAAGCTCCGGGACAGCGAACTATGGCTACACCTTC
v_call: TRBV18
d_call: TRBD1
j_call: TRBJ1-2
clone_size: -

cdr3_aa: CASSLAGGLYNEQFF
cdr3_nt: TGTGCCAGCAGTCTAGCGGGGGGGCTATACAATGAGCAGTTCTTC
v_call: TRBV6-5
d_call: TRBD2
j_call: TRBJ2-1
clone_size: -

cdr3_aa: CASSFARVNNSPLHF
cdr3_nt: TGTGCCAGCAGTTTCGCCAGAGTTAATAATTCACCCCTCCACTTT
v_call: TRBV27
d_call: -
j_call: TRBJ1-6
clone_size: -

cdr3_aa: CAISRLAGYQETQYF
cdr3_nt: TGTGCCATCAGTAGACTAGCGGGATACCAAGAGACCCAGTACTTC
v_call: TRBV10-3
d_call: TRBD2
j_call: TRBJ2-5
clone_size: -

cdr3_aa: CASSISSGMNTEAFF
cdr3_nt: TGTGCCAGTAGTATATCAAGTGGGATGAACACTGAAGCTTTCTTT
v_call: TRBV19
d_call: -
j_call: TRBJ1-1
clone_size: once

cdr3_aa: CASSNFRSSNQPQHF
cdr3_nt: TGTGCCAGCAGCAACTTCAGGTCCAGCAATCAGCCCCAGCATTTT
v_call: TRBV2
d_call: -
j_call: TRBJ1-5
clone_size: -

cdr3_aa: CASSRFAGGPAGYNEQFF
cdr3_nt: TGTGCCAGCAGCCGGTTTGCGGGAGGCCCAGCCGGCTACAATGAGCAGTTCTTC
v_call: TRBV3-1/TRBV3-2
d_call: TRBD2
j_call: TRBJ2-1
clone_size: -

cdr3_aa: CASNPPGNTEAFF
cdr3_nt: TGTGCCAGCAACCCTCCGGGGAACACTGAAGCTTTCTTT
v_call: TRBV28
d_call: -
j_call: TRBJ1-1
clone_size: -

cdr3_aa: CASSLRAALNQPQHF
cdr3_nt: TGTGCCAGTAGTCTACGGGCTGCCCTTAATCAGCCCCAGCATTTT
v_call: TRBV19
d_call: -
j_call: TRBJ1-5
clone_size: medium-sized